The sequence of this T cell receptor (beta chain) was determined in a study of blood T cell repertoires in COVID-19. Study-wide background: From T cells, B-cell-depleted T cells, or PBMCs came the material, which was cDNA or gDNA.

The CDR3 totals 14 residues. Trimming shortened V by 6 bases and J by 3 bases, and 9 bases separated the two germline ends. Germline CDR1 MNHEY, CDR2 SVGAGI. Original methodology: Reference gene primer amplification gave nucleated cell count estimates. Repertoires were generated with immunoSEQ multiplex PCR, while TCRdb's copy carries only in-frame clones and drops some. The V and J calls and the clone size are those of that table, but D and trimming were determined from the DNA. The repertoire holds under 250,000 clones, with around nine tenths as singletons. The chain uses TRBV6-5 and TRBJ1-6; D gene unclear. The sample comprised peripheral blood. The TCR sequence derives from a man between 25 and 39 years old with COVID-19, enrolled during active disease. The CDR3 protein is CASRYSGYNSPLHF. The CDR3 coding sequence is TGTGCCAGCAGGTATTCAGGCTATAATTCACCCCTCCACTTT.